Below, 22 T cell receptor beta chains from the same sample are listed, as sequenced in a study of cytomegalovirus exposure and HLA in healthy donors. A multiplex PCR was run with 60 Vbeta primers and 13 Jbeta primers. The protocol was immunoSEQ multiplex PCR, while the TCRdb copy is restricted to in-frame clones and leaves out a portion. The profile covers approximately 140,000 clones, with 77% appearing a single time and 1.5% to 2% taken by the ten largest. The source material was PBMCs. The receptors were sampled from a female donor in good health and CMV-seronegative.

The chain uses TRBV9 and TRBJ1-1; possibly TRBD1 for D (5 bases). Germline V gene data show CDR1 as SGDLS and CDR2 as YYNGEE. The CDR3 length is 14 residues. Trimming took off 3 bases at V and 4 bases at J, with 13 bases between the two ends. CDR3 nucleotides: TGTGCCAGCAGCGCCGGCATGGGGGGCACTGAAGCTTTCTTT. Translation gives CASSAGMGGTEAFF.

The chain uses TRBV5-1 and TRBJ1-1; 7 bases agree with TRBD1. CDR3 length: 16 residues. V was pared by 4 bases and J by 1 base, with 10 bases of the junction left unmatched. From germline, CDR1 is SGHRS and CDR2 YFSETQ. The CDR3: CASSIPYRGKNTEAFF. The CDR3 DNA follows: TGCGCCAGCAGCATACCGTACAGGGGAAAGAACACTGAAGCTTTCTTT.

The count of this clone is one. This rearrangement joins TRBV5-6 to TRBJ1-6; the D gene is possibly TRBD1 (5 bases). The V end lost 4 bases, the J end lost 8 bases, and 16 bases lay between the germline ends. There are 15 residues in the CDR3. Germline V gene data show CDR1 as SGHDT and CDR2 as YYEEEE. The CDR3 spells CASSTLVGADSPLHF. The CDR3 DNA is TGTGCCAGCAGCACACTGGTAGGGGCAGATTCACCCCTCCACTTT.

The rearrangement links TRBV25-1 to TRBJ2-7; D is undetermined. The CDR3 extends over 11 amino acids. Germline V gene lookup returns CDR1 MGHDK and CDR2 SYGVNS. Trimming pared 2 bases from V and 6 bases from J, leaving 5 bases between. CDR3 DNA: TGTGCCAGCAGTGAAGTCTCCGAGCAGTACTTC. Amino acid sequence: CASSEVSEQYF.

The chain couples TRBV27 to TRBJ2-2; 10 nucleotides align to TRBD2. The germline V gene encodes CDR1 MNHEY and CDR2 SMNVEV (reference sequence). The CDR3 consists of 20 residues. The V gene end was trimmed by 6 bases and the J gene end by 3 bases; junction bases not matched to a gene: 19. The CDR3 is CASRKGGWPAGGPHTGELFF. The CDR3 DNA reads as TGTGCCAGCAGGAAGGGGGGCTGGCCAGCGGGAGGGCCCCACACCGGGGAGCTGTTTTTT.

Only one count was recorded for this clone. The chain links TRBV7-3 to TRBJ2-3; TRBD1 might be the D (6 bases). Trimming cost V 4 bases and J 3 bases, with 11 bases left between them. Germline V CDR1 and CDR2: SGHTA, FQGTGA. The CDR3 runs 14 residues. The CDR3 region is CASSSITGTDTQYF. The CDR3 DNA follows: TGTGCCAGCAGCTCGATCACAGGGACAGATACGCAGTATTTT.

The V call is TRBV4-2, the J call TRBJ2-4; 8 bases are shared with TRBD2. V lost 0 bases, J lost 3 bases, and 4 bases stayed unmatched. Germline CDR1 reads LGHNA; CDR2 reads YNFKEQ. The CDR3 length is 16 residues. CDR3 protein: CASSQDSGVGKNIQYF. In nucleotides, the CDR3 is TGTGCCAGCAGCCAAGATAGCGGGGTCGGCAAAAACATTCAGTACTTC.

The sample holds a few counts of this clone. The CDR3 loop reads CASSARVSTQVAEAFF. The CDR3 DNA reads TGTGCCAGCAGTGCCAGGGTATCAACGCAGGTAGCTGAAGCTTTCTTT. V and J are TRBV2 and TRBJ1-1, with D possibly TRBD1 on 5 matching bases. Deletions cut 4 bases from V and 6 bases from J, with 21 bases between. Germline CDR1 is SNHLY and CDR2 is FYNNEI. CDR3 size: 16 residues.

The V and J genes are TRBV7-2 and TRBJ1-1; D call uncertain. The germline gives CDR1 SGHTA, CDR2 FQGNSA. With 4 bases removed from V and 6 bases from J, the gap between germline ends came to 9 bases. The CDR3 has 12 residues. This CDR3 is CASSYGLSEAFF. CDR3 nucleotides: TGTGCCAGCAGCTATGGGCTATCTGAAGCTTTCTTT.

DNA for the CDR3: TGCGCCAGCAGCCAAGAAGCGGTTAGGGCAGGGGTCAATCAGCCCCAGCATTTT. It codes for CASSQEAVRAGVNQPQHF. The gene calls are TRBV4-1 and TRBJ1-5, with D perhaps TRBD1 (6 bases). The germline gives CDR1 MGHRA, CDR2 YSYEKL. The CDR3 runs to 18 residues. V lost 0 bases to trimming and J lost 3 bases, with 18 bases between them.

The V gene is TRBV6-1, the J gene TRBJ2-4; TRBD2 might be the D (5 bases). The germline V gene encodes CDR1 MNHNS and CDR2 SASEGT. The CDR3 has 15 residues. V was trimmed by 0 bases and J by 0 bases, leaving 6 bases between them. The CDR3 coding sequence is TGTGCCAGCAGTGAAGCGGGAGTAGCCAAAAACATTCAGTACTTC. This gives the protein CASSEAGVAKNIQYF.

CDR3 sequence reads: CASSSGVGYTF. The CDR3 region has the DNA TGTGCCAGCAGCTCAGGGGTTGGCTACACCTTC. This chain links TRBV11-2 with TRBJ1-2, with D possibly matching TRBD1 (6 bases). Trimming took 4 bases from V and 7 from J, leaving 7 bases between them. The CDR3 contains 11 residues. Germline CDR1 is SGHAT and CDR2 is FQNNGV.

The chain has TRBV27 and TRBJ2-7; 8 bases are shared with TRBD1. In germline, CDR1 is MNHEY, CDR2 SMNVEV (reference sequence). This CDR3 comprises 13 residues. Trimming removed 6 bases from V and 6 bases from J; junction bases left unmatched: 7. The CDR3 DNA reads as TGTGCCAGCAGGGACAGGGAGAGAGGCGAGCAGTACTTC. Translated, it gives CASRDRERGEQYF.

This sequence joins TRBV5-1 and TRBJ1-6; weak D call: TRBD1 (5 bases). This CDR3 has 14 amino acids. V gave up 2 bases and J gave up 6 bases, with 9 bases separating them. In germline, CDR1 is SGHRS, CDR2 YFSETQ. CDR3 sequence reads: CASSFGGSNSPLHF. The CDR3 region has the DNA TGCGCCAGCAGCTTCGGGGGTTCTAATTCACCCCTCCACTTT.

The J gene is TRBJ2-1, the V gene TRBV12-5; 13 positions match TRBD2. CDR1 is LGHNT and CDR2 is FRNRAP in the germline V gene. V was pared by 5 bases and J by 9 bases, with 10 bases of the junction left unmatched. The CDR3 consists of 16 residues. The CDR3 spells CASGGQTSGRATEQFF. DNA for the CDR3: TGTGCTAGTGGTGGCCAAACTAGCGGGAGGGCCACTGAGCAGTTCTTC.

This chain uses TRBV2 with TRBJ2-5, with 9 bases lining up with TRBD1. The J call is uncertain, as TRBJ2-7 better fits the DNA end. The length of the CDR3 is 14 residues. The germline CDR1 and CDR2 sequences are SNHLY and FYNNEI. CDR3: CASRVGQGPGEQYF. The CDR3, as DNA: TGTGCCAGCAGAGTGGGACAGGGTCCCGGCGAGCAGTACTTC.

The chain carries TRBV7-3 and TRBJ1-3; D remains unclear. Germline values: CDR1 SGHTA, CDR2 FQGTGA. The CDR3 totals 14 residues. V was clipped by 1 base and J by 4 bases, with 8 bases between them. The CDR3 DNA is TGTGCCAGCAGCTTAATTTCGGGGGGAAACACCATATATTTT. This gives the protein CASSLISGGNTIYF.

This rearrangement joins TRBV5-5 to TRBJ1-6; 7 bases agree with TRBD1. CDR1 is SGHKS and CDR2 is YYEKEE in the germline V gene (reference sequence). The CDR3 loop spans 15 amino acids. V lost 2 bases, J lost 6 bases, and 5 bases stayed unmatched. The CDR3 region is CASSLEGTVNSPLHF. The DNA of the CDR3 is TGTGCCAGCAGCTTAGAAGGGACAGTTAATTCACCCCTCCACTTT.

The CDR3 reads CASSIDRGRPLSNQPQHF. CDR3 DNA sequence: TGTGCCAGTAGTATAGATCGCGGCAGACCCCTTAGCAATCAGCCCCAGCATTTT. J is TRBJ1-5 and V is TRBV19; D ambiguous. The CDR3 spans 18 residues. The V gene lost 0 bases and the J gene lost 0 bases, with 15 bases spanning the gap. The germline V gene encodes CDR1 LNHDA and CDR2 SQIVND (reference sequence).

The J gene is TRBJ2-1, the V gene TRBV7-3, with TRBD2 identical over 11 bases. There are 14 residues in the CDR3. V dropped 2 bases and J dropped 8; count of bases not matched to a gene: 2. CDR1 is SGHTA, CDR2 FQGTGA, per germline. This CDR3 is CASSLLAGGHEQFF. CDR3 nucleotide sequence: TGTGCCAGCAGCTTACTAGCGGGGGGTCATGAGCAGTTCTTC.

V gene TRBV18 combines with J gene TRBJ1-1; maybe TRBD1 (6 bases). V was trimmed by 1 base and J by 1 base, leaving 13 bases between them. Germline V gives CDR1 KGHSH, CDR2 LQKENI. The CDR3 consists of 16 residues. CDR3 in amino acids: CASSPQEGHSNTEAFF. DNA for the CDR3: TGTGCCAGCTCACCACAAGAGGGACACTCGAACACTGAAGCTTTCTTT.

The chain combines TRBV6-5 with TRBJ1-6; no reliable D call. V dropped 5 bases and J dropped 7 bases, with 9 bases sitting between them. The CDR3 is 13 amino acids. Germline V lookup: CDR1 MNHEY, CDR2 SVGAGI. The CDR3, as DNA: TGTGCCAGCAGTCTACCCCACAATTCACCCCTCCACTTT. Encoded protein: CASSLPHNSPLHF.